This T cell receptor (beta chain) was documented in a study of blood T cell repertoires in COVID-19. Study in general: The samples span acute and convalescent COVID-19 from the United States, Italy and Spain. PBMCs, B-cell-depleted T cells, or T cells were the source of the cDNA or gDNA that made up the material.

Seattle's cohort entered during active infection and was followed longitudinally. The repertoire was sequenced with immunoSEQ multiplex PCR; TCRdb's copy has only in-frame clones and lacks some. The profile shows about 200,000 clones, roughly 80% of them singletons. The CDR3 has 15 residues. Trimming pared 2 bases from V and 4 bases from J, leaving 14 bases between. Per germline, CDR1 SGHDN and CDR2 FVKESK. This TCR derives from a woman between 55 and 75 years old with COVID-19, enrolled during active disease. V and J are TRBV14 and TRBJ2-5; possible D gene TRBD2, 5 bases. Sequencing was done on a sample of peripheral blood. In DNA form, the CDR3 reads TGTGCCAGCAGCCAAACTCTGGACTTGGCAGAGACCCAGTACTTC. It is translated as CASSQTLDLAETQYF. Together with reference TRBV14 and TRBJ2-5, the CDR3 gives the full variable domain: EAGVTQFPSHSVIEKGQTVTLRCDPISGHDNLYWYRRVMGKEIKFLLHFVKESKQDESGMPNNRFLAERTGGTYSTLKVQPAELEDSGVYFCASSQTLDLAETQYFGPGTRLLVL.